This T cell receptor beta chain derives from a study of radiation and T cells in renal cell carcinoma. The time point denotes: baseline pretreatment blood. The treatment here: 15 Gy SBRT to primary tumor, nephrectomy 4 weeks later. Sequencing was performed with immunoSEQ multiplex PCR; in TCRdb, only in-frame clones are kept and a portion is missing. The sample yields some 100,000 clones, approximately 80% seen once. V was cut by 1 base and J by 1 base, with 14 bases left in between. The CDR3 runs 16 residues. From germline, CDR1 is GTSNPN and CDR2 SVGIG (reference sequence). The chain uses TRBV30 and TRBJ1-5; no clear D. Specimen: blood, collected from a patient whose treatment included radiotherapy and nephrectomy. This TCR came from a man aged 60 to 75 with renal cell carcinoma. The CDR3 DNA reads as TGTGCCTGGAGTGCGACCCTGACACTGAGCAATCAGCCCCAGCATTTT. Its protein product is CAWSATLTLSNQPQHF.